The source of this TCR beta chain is a study of response to subunit inactivated influenza vaccine. Notes on the study in general: Authors suggested few new T cells are recruited by each seasonal influenza vaccination.

Germline V lookup: CDR1 KGHDR, CDR2 SFDVKD. The CDR3 has 18 residues. Trimming stripped 4 bases from V and 1 base from J, with 21 bases between. One entry per CDR3 protein results from TCRdb running MiXCR on the RT-PCR reads. The table lists some 480,000 distinct CDR3 sequences, about 10% of them singletons. Regarding this clonotype: What it recognizes is unknown.

This chain joins TRBV24-1 and TRBJ1-2; D possibly corresponds to TRBD1 (6 bases). The sample consisted of PBMCs from blood, taken roughly 6 weeks after vaccination. The sequence derives from a man aged 45 to 65 who received an inactivated influenza vaccine. CDR3 nucleotides: TGTGCCACCAGTGACCTATTCACGGACAGCACCCATAACTATGGCTACACCTTC. This codes for CATSDLFTDSTHNYGYTF.